Listed here is a single TCR beta chain. The data stem from a study of blood T cell repertoires in COVID-19. Whole-study context: The samples span acute and convalescent COVID-19 from the United States, Italy and Spain. T cells, B-cell-depleted T cells, or PBMCs provided the cDNA or gDNA that served as material.

Germline loops: CDR1 SNHLY, CDR2 FYNNEI. V was trimmed by 6 bases and J by 0 bases, leaving 17 bases between them. This CDR3 is built from 17 residues. Authors' processing steps: Nucleated cell counts were estimated from reference gene primer amplification. Profiling relied on immunoSEQ multiplex PCR, and the TCRdb table lists in-frame clones only, not all of them. Clone size and the V and J calls come from that table; the DNA yielded D and trimming. The repertoire holds approximately 250,000 clones, 86% seen once, with approximately 9.7% in the top ten. The chain is built from TRBV2 and TRBJ1-4; D not resolved. The material sequenced was peripheral blood. The clonotype originates from a man aged 35 to 55 with active or convalescent COVID-19. The CDR3, as DNA: TGTGCCAGCAGGACAATGCAGGATGGTGCAACTAATGAAAAACTGTTTTTT. It encodes CASRTMQDGATNEKLFF.